The 25 T cell receptor beta chains below all came from one sample that was sequenced in a study of T-cell memory formation after mild COVID-19. MiXCR, run by TCRdb on the 5' RACE reads, gives a single entry per CDR3 protein. The sample has some 290,000 distinct CDR3 sequences; under 20% are singletons. Material: PBMCs or a T cell subset sorted from them (not recorded which). All receptors come from a man aged 18 to 30 who had mild COVID-19 (a few samples of this study predate the infection). Cell type and time point are not known.

V gene TRBV27 combines with J gene TRBJ1-6, with D unresolved. Trimming cost V 7 bases and J 7 bases, with 11 bases left between them. This CDR3 has 13 amino acids. Germline V gene data show CDR1 as MNHEY and CDR2 as SMNVEV (reference sequence). This chain's CDR3 is CASTLRPNSPLHF. CDR3 DNA sequence: TGTGCCAGCACCCTACGTCCAAATTCACCCCTCCACTTT.

This clonotype was observed many times. The chain carries TRBV4-3 and TRBJ2-7; 8 nucleotides match TRBD1. Germline V CDR1 and CDR2: LGHNA, YSLEER. CDR3 length: 13 amino acids. Losses at the gene ends were 4 bases for V and 4 bases for J; bases not matched to a gene: 3. Written as DNA, the CDR3 is TGCGCCAGCAGCCTTCGACAGGGGTACGAGCAGTACTTC. It translates to CASSLRQGYEQYF.

V and J are TRBV11-2 and TRBJ1-1, with a tentative D call TRBD1 (5 bases). This CDR3 comprises 16 residues. Trimming removed 4 bases at V and 1 base at J, with 16 bases between. The germline CDR1 and CDR2 sequences are SGHAT and FQNNGV. For the CDR3, the DNA is TGTGCCAGCAGCTATGGGTACGGGACGGAGAACACTGAAGCTTTCTTT. It yields the protein CASSYGYGTENTEAFF. Variable domain in full (rest from reference TRBV11-2 and TRBJ1-1): EAGVAQSPRYKIIEKRQSVAFWCNPISGHATLYWYQQILGQGPKLLIQFQNNGVVDDSQLPKDRFSAERLKGVDSTLKIQPAKLEDSAVYLCASSYGYGTENTEAFFGQGTRLTVV.

The chain has TRBV25-1 and TRBJ2-5; D unresolved. The V gene lost 3 bases and the J gene lost 2 bases, with 7 bases spanning the gap. Germline V gives CDR1 MGHDK, CDR2 SYGVNS. This CDR3 has 13 residues. DNA for the CDR3: TGTGCCAGCAGTGATCCCAGGCAAGAGACCCAGTACTTC. Translated, it gives CASSDPRQETQYF.

In this sample, this clonotype turned up a few times. The chain uses TRBV27 and TRBJ1-2; weak D call: TRBD1 (5 bases). CDR3 size: 15 residues. V dropped 4 bases and J dropped 4 bases, with 16 bases sitting between them. CDR1 and CDR2 from the germline V gene are MNHEY and SMNVEV (reference sequence). The CDR3: CASSSTSGTLYGYTF. The CDR3 region has the DNA TGTGCCAGCAGTTCTACCTCCGGGACCCTCTATGGCTACACCTTC.

This clonotype was found many times. The V and J genes are TRBV10-3 and TRBJ1-5; D is unresolved. The CDR3 totals 12 residues. Looked up from germline, CDR1 is ENHRY and CDR2 is SYGVKD. Trimming took off 4 bases at V and 6 bases at J, with 7 bases between the two ends. CDR3 coding DNA: TGTGCCATCAGTGGGGGAGGTCAGCCCCAGCATTTT. Protein sequence: CAISGGGQPQHF.

This clonotype has only a few counts. The chain couples TRBV29-1 to TRBJ2-5; TRBD2 matches 14 bases. V lost 7 bases, J lost 4 bases, and 2 bases stayed unmatched. The V gene's germline CDR1 is SQVTM and CDR2 ANQGSEA. The CDR3 length is 13 residues. DNA of the CDR3: TGCAGCGACGGACTAGCGGGGGGAGAGACCCAGTACTTC. It translates to CSDGLAGGETQYF.

This clonotype has more than one count but fewer than ten. The V gene is TRBV6-1, the J gene TRBJ2-3; 7 nucleotides match TRBD1. Germline CDR1 MNHNS, CDR2 SASEGT. The CDR3 runs to 15 residues. Trimming removed 4 bases from V and 1 base from J; junction bases left unmatched: 5. The DNA for the CDR3 is TGTGCCAGCAGTGGGCAGGGGGTTCGCACAGATACGCAGTATTTT. It codes for CASSGQGVRTDTQYF.

The chain has TRBV19 and TRBJ2-1; tentatively, D is TRBD1 (6 bases). The CDR3 sequence is 16 residues long. Germline assignment: CDR1 LNHDA and CDR2 SQIVND (reference sequence). V was shortened by 3 bases and J by 0 bases, with 12 bases between the two germline ends. CDR3 DNA: TGTGCCAGTAGTATTCCCCAGGGGAGCTCCTACAATGAGCAGTTCTTC. Its translation: CASSIPQGSSYNEQFF.

This clonotype appeared a few times. The rearrangement joins TRBV6-1 to TRBJ1-2; D unresolved. V lost 8 bases and J lost 6, with 13 bases in between. CDR1 is MNHNS and CDR2 is SASEGT in the germline V gene. The CDR3 is made up of 12 amino acids. CDR3 DNA sequence: TGTGCCAGCCGAAGGACGGAACATGGCTACACCTTC. Its translation: CASRRTEHGYTF.

This clonotype was counted ten times or more. The CDR3 protein is CASSLGGSEQFF. CDR3 coding DNA: TGTGCCAGCAGTTTAGGCGGTTCTGAGCAGTTCTTC. The chain links TRBV28 to TRBJ2-1; the D is unclear. V lost 2 bases and J 9 bases, leaving 8 bases between the germline ends. The CDR3 contains 12 residues. CDR1 MDHEN and CDR2 SYDVKM come from the germline V gene.

The J gene is TRBJ2-2, the V gene TRBV5-1; TRBD1 is a possible D gene (6 bases). The germline CDR1 and CDR2 sequences are SGHRS and YFSETQ. Trimming cost V 1 base and J 4 bases, with 14 bases left between them. The CDR3 length is 16 residues. The CDR3 region has the DNA TGCGCCAGCAGCTTGTTGGTGGGGGCTAGCACCGGGGAGCTGTTTTTT. As protein: CASSLLVGASTGELFF.

This clonotype was counted only a few times. The V call is TRBV4-3, the J call TRBJ2-7; 12 bases fit TRBD1. J was trimmed by 4 bases and V by 1 base; bases with no gene match: 8. In germline, CDR1 is LGHNA, CDR2 YSLEER. This CDR3 region has 17 residues. This chain's CDR3 is CASSQGDRGREGYEQYF. The CDR3 coding sequence is TGCGCCAGCAGCCAAGGGGACAGGGGGCGAGAGGGTTACGAGCAGTACTTC.

This chain joins TRBV20-1 and TRBJ1-5, with D perhaps TRBD1 (6 bases). The germline V gene has CDR1 DFQATT and CDR2 SNEGSKA (reference sequence). The V and J ends lost 1 base and 5 bases respectively, with 9 bases between them. This CDR3 spans 13 amino acids. The CDR3 spells CSARGGGDQPQHF. The CDR3 DNA reads as TGCAGTGCTAGAGGAGGGGGGGATCAGCCCCAGCATTTT.

This sequence joins TRBV6-6 and TRBJ1-2; D might be TRBD1 (6 bases). The CDR3 runs 14 residues. Germline V gene data show CDR1 as MNHNY and CDR2 as SVGAGI (reference sequence). V lost 3 bases, J lost 6 bases, and 14 bases lay in between. CDR3 region: CASSYTADRHGYTF. The CDR3 nucleotides are TGTGCCAGCAGTTATACGGCAGACAGGCATGGCTACACCTTC.

This clonotype was observed many times. The V gene is TRBV9, the J gene TRBJ2-3, with 7 bases that match TRBD1. Germline CDR1 is SGDLS and CDR2 is YYNGEE. The CDR3 loop spans 18 amino acids. Trimming took 5 bases from V and 6 from J; bases not matched to a gene: 21. CDR3 in amino acids: CASSERGYQGDSGDTQYF. For the CDR3, the DNA is TGTGCCAGCAGTGAAAGAGGGTATCAGGGGGATTCCGGGGATACGCAGTATTTT.

The V gene is TRBV29-1, the J gene TRBJ1-1; weak D call: TRBD1 (5 bases). With 2 bases removed from V and 7 bases from J, the gap between germline ends came to 14 bases. This CDR3 has 13 amino acids. Germline V gene data show CDR1 as SQVTM and CDR2 as ANQGSEA. In nucleotides, the CDR3 is TGCAGCGTTGAACCGGGACGGGGGGATGAAGCTTTCTTT. This sequence encodes CSVEPGRGDEAFF.

The rearrangement joins TRBV6-5 to TRBJ2-7, with no clear D. CDR3 length: 14 residues. V dropped 8 bases and J dropped 5 bases, with 19 bases sitting between them. Germline CDR1 MNHEY, CDR2 SVGAGI. The DNA for the CDR3 is TGTGCCAGCGGGATCAGAACCGGAGTGGACGAGCAGTACTTC. Encoded protein: CASGIRTGVDEQYF.

The sample holds a few counts of this clonotype. The chain uses TRBV20-1 and TRBJ2-5; D not certain. Germline V lookup: CDR1 DFQATT, CDR2 SNEGSKA (reference sequence). The V gene lost 5 bases and the J gene lost 14 bases, with 15 bases spanning the gap. The CDR3 spans 10 residues. The CDR3 coding sequence is TGCAGTGCTGGCAGAGAAGGGTCCTACTTC. Protein: CSAGREGSYF.

This clonotype has only a few counts. The chain uses TRBV11-2 and TRBJ2-2; D possibly uses TRBD1 or TRBD2 (7 bases each). This CDR3 spans 15 amino acids. Germline-derived CDR1 and CDR2 are SGHAT and FQNNGV. V lost 4 bases to trimming and J lost 6 bases, with 15 bases between them. In nucleotides, the CDR3 is TGTGCCAGCAGCTCTACGACAGGGAGGGCCGGGGAGCTGTTTTTT. It yields the protein CASSSTTGRAGELFF.

The chain is built from TRBV27 and TRBJ2-7; 8 bases map to TRBD1. CDR1 and CDR2 (germline): MNHEY, SMNVEV (reference sequence). With V trimmed by 5 bases and J by 6 bases, 9 bases remained unmatched. CDR3 length: 14 amino acids. CDR3 bases: TGTGCCAGCAGTCGACGGACAGGGATGGCCGAGCAGTACGTC. Amino acids: CASSRRTGMAEQYV.

In its sample, this clonotype was seen a few times. The chain combines TRBV6-2 or TRBV6-3 with TRBJ1-5; D is perhaps TRBD1 (5 bases). The CDR3 spans 16 residues. V lost 7 bases, J lost 5 bases, and 21 bases lay in between. Germline loops: CDR1 MNHEY, CDR2 SVGEGT. CDR3 nucleotide sequence: TGTGCCAGCAACGCCCCCCCAGGGTTGCCCTATCAGCCCCAGCATTTT. This sequence encodes CASNAPPGLPYQPQHF.

The table lists this clonotype with many counts. The chain recombines TRBV7-2 with TRBJ1-2; 7 positions agree with TRBD1. The J segment lost 8 bases and the V segment lost 7 bases, leaving 13 bases of the junction unmatched. CDR1 is SGHTA and CDR2 is FQGNSA in the germline V gene. The CDR3 runs to 14 residues. CDR3 amino acids: CASTHRDSYNGYTF. The CDR3 DNA follows: TGTGCCAGCACCCACCGGGACAGCTATAACGGCTACACCTTC.

This clonotype was seen ten or more times. At one end the junction does not follow the germline gene, possibly because of a read error. This chain links TRBV2 with TRBJ2-1, with D unresolved. The CDR3 is made up of 12 amino acids. Germline values: CDR1 SNHLY, CDR2 FYNNEI. In DNA, the CDR3 is TGTGCCAGCTGTGACACGGCCAGTGAGCAGTTCTTC. Its protein product is CASCDTASEQFF.

The chain couples TRBV15 to TRBJ2-7, with D perhaps TRBD1 (6 bases). V was cut by 5 bases and J by 5 bases, with 16 bases left in between. This CDR3 is built from 14 residues. The V gene's germline CDR1 is LNHNV and CDR2 YYDKDF (reference sequence). The CDR3 loop reads CATSPRQGSDEQYF. CDR3 in DNA: TGTGCCACCAGCCCCCGCCAGGGGAGCGACGAGCAGTACTTC.